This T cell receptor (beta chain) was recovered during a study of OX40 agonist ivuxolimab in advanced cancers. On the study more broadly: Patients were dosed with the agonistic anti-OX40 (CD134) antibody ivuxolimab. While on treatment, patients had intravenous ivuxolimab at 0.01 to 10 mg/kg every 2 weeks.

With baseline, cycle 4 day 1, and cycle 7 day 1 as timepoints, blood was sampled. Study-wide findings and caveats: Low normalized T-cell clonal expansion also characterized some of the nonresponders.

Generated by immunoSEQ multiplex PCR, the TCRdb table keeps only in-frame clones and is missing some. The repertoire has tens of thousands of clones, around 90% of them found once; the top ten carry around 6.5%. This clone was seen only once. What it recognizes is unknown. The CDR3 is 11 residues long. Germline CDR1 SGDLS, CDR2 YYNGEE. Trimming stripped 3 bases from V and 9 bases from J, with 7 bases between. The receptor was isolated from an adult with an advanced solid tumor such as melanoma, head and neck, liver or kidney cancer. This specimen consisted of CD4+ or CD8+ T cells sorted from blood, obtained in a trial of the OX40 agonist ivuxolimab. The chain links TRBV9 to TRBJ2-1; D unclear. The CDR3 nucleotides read TGTGCCAGCAGCGGAGGCCCTGAGCAGTTCTTC. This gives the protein CASSGGPEQFF.